This T cell receptor (beta chain) came from a study of T cell responses to AZD1222 COVID-19 vaccine. Study-wide context: Some second doses came at about 4 weeks and others at about 12 weeks; these were pooled. Study results and caveats: Clonal diversity may have been underestimated, and the donors were mostly white British, with more females than males.

With respect to this clone: No antigen is known for it.

V dropped 7 bases and J dropped 1; count of bases not matched to a gene: 2. Germline loops: CDR1 LNHDA, CDR2 SQIVND (reference sequence). This CDR3 comprises 15 residues. Measured with immunoSEQ multiplex PCR; TCRdb has only the in-frame clones, and not every one. This table has approximately 100,000 clones, about 90% appearing once. The origin of this receptor is an adult in good health. The chain recombines TRBV19 with TRBJ2-1, with 12 positions matching TRBD2. Sequenced material: peripheral blood, taken on day 0 of AZD1222 vaccination. The CDR3 DNA follows: TGTGCCAGTACGACTAGCGGGAGATCCTACAATGAGCAGTTCTTC. This codes for CASTTSGRSYNEQFF.